The TCR beta chain under discussion was sequenced for a study of CD8 T cells in ankylosing spondylitis (dated by TCRdb to the late 2010s). With respect to the entire study: T cell receptor beta repertoires were profiled in healthy donors and ankylosing spondylitis patients so that disease-linked TCR variants could be found. Peripheral blood samples were taken, and synovial fluid was additionally collected from ankylosing spondylitis patients. In total, the full study cohort was made up of roughly 110 healthy donors and about two dozen ankylosing spondylitis patients. On the study overall, not on this receptor specifically: A TCR beta motif made up of several highly homologous amino acid variants appeared to be characteristic of blood from ankylosing spondylitis patients. The disease-linked clones were reported as significantly enriched in matched synovial fluid samples from ankylosing spondylitis patients. Some motif variants had previously been reported in the synovial fluid and blood of reactive arthritis patients, which suggests shared mechanisms of disease initiation. A CD8+ phenotype was shown by the disease-linked clones, which were found at relatively low frequencies in peripheral blood.

The data were produced on an Illumina HiSeq 2500. Quantitative 5'-RACE with molecular barcodes was the method used to prepare the TCR beta libraries. For the original study's pipeline: A new computational method, built on a probabilistic model of VDJ rearrangement, was used to identify disease-linked TCR variants. TCRdb redid the processing of the public reads, applying fastp at Q25 and MiXCR, and retained in-frame beta chains. Records with the same CDR3 protein are collapsed into one entry carrying the most frequent genes and DNA. The V and J calls shown here were made by TCRdb, not taken from the authors' results. For this sample there are 200,000 to 250,000 distinct CDR3 sequences; 8% to 10% appear just once. Together, the top ten hold more than 4% of the sample. The germline V gene (reference sequence) supplies CDR1 LNHDA and CDR2 SQIVND. The trim is 7 bases for V and 4 bases for J, with a gap of 10 bases between the germline ends. Inclusive of the bounding cysteine and phenylalanine, the CDR3 is 12 residues long. The read is trimmed to its CDR3 DNA, 36 bases read in frame from base 1.

Remarks on this clonotype: The target of this receptor is not known. Qualities for individual bases were not recorded, and no much larger clone is one base off.

Source material: blood, either unsorted or a sorted T cell fraction (not recorded which). This receptor chain uses TRBV19 and TRBJ1-2, with no confidently assigned D gene. This clonotype originated in a female donor with ankylosing spondylitis or in good health (not recorded which). The DNA sequence is TGTGCCAGTAAGGACGGCCCCTATGGCTACACCTTC. Its protein reads: CASKDGPYGYTF.